This TCR beta chain was recorded in a study of blood T cell repertoires in COVID-19. Trimming cost V 1 base and J 5 bases; bases outside gene matches: 7. Germline CDR1 and CDR2: SGHAT and FQNNGV. CDR3 size: 15 residues. Data came from immunoSEQ multiplex PCR; TCRdb stores just in-frame clones and leaves some out. The sample yields a few hundred thousand clones, about 88% seen once. The TCR sequence derives from a young woman who had recovered from COVID-19. The chain has TRBV11-2 and TRBJ1-2, with TRBD1 matching 7 bases. Specimen: PBMCs or T cells enriched from blood (not recorded which). This CDR3 reads CASSLAGQGGYGYTF. As DNA, the CDR3 is TGTGCCAGCAGCTTAGCTGGCCAGGGGGGTTATGGCTACACCTTC.